The source of this T cell receptor beta chain is a study of T cell repertoires in cytomegalovirus infection. As for the study in general: Public TCR beta signatures indicated both CMV infection and matching HLA type.

Whole-study findings and limits: CMV-specific TCR beta clonotypes restricted by HLA-C were the ones dominating the ex vivo response. Pooled public TCR beta family frequency picked out CMV carriers with the relevant HLA.

In regard to this clonotype: Its target is not known.

TCRdb reprocessed the reads with MiXCR, giving one entry per CDR3 protein. The table lists fewer than 950,000 distinct CDR3 sequences, 32% of them singletons. The clonotype comes from a human donor in good health (CMV status not recorded). Some clones in this sample may be carry-over from other donors' samples. The sample was cultured CD8+ T cells from PBMCs, taken from culture after CMV antigen stimulation.

The CDR3 sequence: CASSPPERGAPQGDTQYF. DNA for the CDR3: TGTGCCAGCAGCCCCCCCGAGCGGGGGGCCCCTCAGGGAGATACGCAGTATTTT. This rearrangement joins TRBV5-6 to TRBJ2-3; 9 nucleotides agree with TRBD2. The CDR3 consists of 18 residues. CDR1 is SGHDT, CDR2 YYEEEE, per germline. Trimming cost V 4 bases and J 5 bases; bases outside gene matches: 17. Based on the CDR3 plus reference TRBV5-6 and TRBJ2-3, the full variable domain is DAGVTQSPTHLIKTRGQQVTLRCSPKSGHDTVSWYQQALGQGPQFIFQYYEEEERQRGNFPDRFSGHQFPNYSSELNVNALLLGDSALYLCASSPPERGAPQGDTQYFGPGTRLTVL.